The clone carrying this T cell receptor (beta chain) showed up many times. This CDR3 region has 14 residues. The germline V and J ends were trimmed by 2 bases and 0 bases, with 9 bases remaining between them. The germline gives CDR1 GTSNPN, CDR2 SVGIG (reference sequence). The sample is drawn from a study of beta chain features in type 1 diabetes. The investigators reverse transcribed all of the isolated RNA, so they sequenced expressed TCRB transcripts. TCRdb keeps only in-frame clones here, not all; method: immunoSEQ multiplex PCR. This sample yields roughly 140,000 clones, of which around 8% are seen a single time; approximately 0.65% belongs to the top ten.

Sequencing was done on a sample of central memory CD4+ T cells from blood. The TCR comes from a man between 18 and 35 years old in good health. The J gene is TRBJ2-3, the V gene TRBV30; D may be TRBD1 (5 bases). The CDR3, as DNA: TGTGCCTGGAGTAGGGGCTCTAGCACAGATACGCAGTATTTT. Its translation is CAWSRGSSTDTQYF.